Below, 29 T cell receptor beta chains from the same sample are listed, as sequenced in a study of blood T cell repertoires in COVID-19. Assay: immunoSEQ multiplex PCR; the TCRdb copy retains only in-frame clones and omits some. The table shows approximately 470,000 clones, with roughly nine tenths occurring only once. The material sequenced was PBMCs or T cells enriched from blood (not recorded which). Source of these receptors: a woman under 30 who had recovered from COVID-19.

The rearrangement uses TRBV9 and TRBJ1-1; 7 bases are shared with TRBD1. This CDR3 comprises 13 residues. V was clipped by 2 bases and J by 6 bases; unmatched bases: 4. Germline V CDR1 and CDR2: SGDLS, YYNGEE. The CDR3 here is CASSVTGASEAFF. Written as DNA, the CDR3 is TGTGCCAGCAGCGTTACAGGGGCTTCTGAAGCTTTCTTT. The full variable domain, with the rest looked up from reference TRBV9 and TRBJ1-1, is DSGVTQTPKHLITATGQRVTLRCSPRSGDLSVYWYQQSLDQGLQFLIQYYNGEERAKGNILERFSAQQFPDLHSELNLSSLELGDSALYFCASSVTGASEAFFGQGTRLTVV.

In DNA, the CDR3 is TGTGCTAGTGGTCCAGGCTACACTGAAGCTTTCTTT. This translates into CASGPGYTEAFF. The rearrangement uses TRBV12-5 and TRBJ1-1; D is undetermined. The CDR3 runs to 12 residues. Germline lookup yields CDR1 LGHNT and CDR2 FRNRAP. V shed 5 bases and J shed 3 bases, with 7 bases lying between them.

In DNA form, the CDR3 reads TGTGCCAGCAGTTTTGGACAGGGAGATTCACCCCTCCACTTT. Translation: CASSFGQGDSPLHF. This rearrangement joins TRBV28 to TRBJ1-6; TRBD1 matches at 8 bases. CDR3 size: 14 residues. Germline CDR1 and CDR2: MDHEN and SYDVKM. Trimming took 3 bases from V and 8 from J; bases not matched to a gene: 3.

The V call is TRBV19, the J call TRBJ2-5, with a possible D match to TRBD2 (5 bases). CDR1 is LNHDA, CDR2 SQIVND, per germline (reference sequence). Trimming removed 7 bases at V and 3 bases at J, with 15 bases between. CDR3 size: 14 residues. The CDR3 DNA sequence: TGTGCCAGTACCTGCCTTTCGGGGAAAGAGACCCAGTACTTC. It yields the protein CASTCLSGKETQYF.

The V gene is TRBV6-5, the J gene TRBJ1-1, with TRBD1 identical over 9 bases. Germline V gene sequence: CDR1 MNHEY, CDR2 SVGAGI. With V trimmed by 6 bases and J by 3 bases, 8 bases remained unmatched. This CDR3 is 15 amino acids long. As DNA, the CDR3 is TGTGCCAGCAGCTTACAGGGGGCGTTGGACACTGAAGCTTTCTTT. It codes for CASSLQGALDTEAFF.

The CDR3 DNA reads as TGTGCCAGCAGCGTAGCGACTAGCGGGGGGGCGGATGAGCAGTTCTTC. Protein: CASSVATSGGADEQFF. V is TRBV9 and J is TRBJ2-1, with TRBD2 identical over 14 bases. V lost 0 bases to trimming and J lost 8 bases; unmatched junction nucleotides: 4. CDR3 length: 16 amino acids. Germline V gene lookup returns CDR1 SGDLS and CDR2 YYNGEE.

The V call is TRBV5-1, the J call TRBJ2-7; 13 positions match TRBD2. Germline CDR1 SGHRS, CDR2 YFSETQ. V was pared by 3 bases and J by 2 bases, with 8 bases of the junction left unmatched. The CDR3 is made up of 17 amino acids. The CDR3 DNA sequence: TGCGCCAGCAGCTCCCGGACTAGCGGGGGACCTACCTACGAGCAGTACTTC. This sequence encodes CASSSRTSGGPTYEQYF.

As for this clone: The sample carries other DNA sequences with the same CDR3. The V and J genes are TRBV5-1 and TRBJ1-4; D remains unclear. This CDR3 has 14 amino acids. Germline loops: CDR1 SGHRS, CDR2 YFSETQ. V was shortened by 0 bases and J by 0 bases, with 3 bases between the two germline ends. The CDR3 DNA reads as TGCGCCAGCAGCTTGGGCGCAACTAATGAAAAACTGTTTTTT. It is translated as CASSLGATNEKLFF.

The chain combines TRBV4-1 with TRBJ2-7, with TRBD1 matching 9 bases. The CDR3 contains 16 residues. Germline V gene data show CDR1 as MGHRA and CDR2 as YSYEKL. The ends lost 8 bases at V and 1 base at J; junction bases unmatched: 12. The CDR3: CASQVASGTGSYEQYF. The CDR3 DNA is TGCGCCAGCCAGGTCGCTTCCGGGACAGGGTCCTACGAGCAGTACTTC.

The chain recombines TRBV7-2 with TRBJ2-3, with D tentatively TRBD1 (5 bases). The germline V and J ends were trimmed by 5 bases and 6 bases, with 24 bases remaining between them. Germline V gene data show CDR1 as SGHTA and CDR2 as FQGNSA. The CDR3 extends over 17 amino acids. The DNA for the CDR3 is TGTGCCAGCAGCAAAACACAGGTCCGCTCTCCCTCGGATACGCAGTATTTT. As protein: CASSKTQVRSPSDTQYF.

The gene calls are TRBV3-1 (or the pseudogene TRBV3-2) and TRBJ2-7; 8 nucleotides match TRBD2. This CDR3 comprises 15 residues. V gave up 5 bases and J gave up 0 bases; unmatched junction bases: 6. The germline V gene has CDR1 LGHDT and CDR2 YNNKEL (reference sequence). CDR3 region: CASSFTAGDSYEQYF. CDR3 DNA sequence: TGTGCCAGCAGCTTCACAGCGGGGGACTCCTACGAGCAGTACTTC.

This chain joins TRBV6-5 and TRBJ2-7; the match to TRBD2 covers 8 bases. CDR3 length: 13 residues. The germline V gene has CDR1 MNHEY and CDR2 SVGAGI. V lost 6 bases to trimming and J lost 6 bases; unmatched junction nucleotides: 7. CDR3 residues: CASRATSEGEQYF. The CDR3 DNA follows: TGTGCCAGCAGAGCGACTAGCGAGGGCGAGCAGTACTTC.

This clone was recorded only once. The rearrangement uses TRBV15 and TRBJ2-1; the D is unclear. Germline lookup yields CDR1 LNHNV and CDR2 YYDKDF (reference sequence). This CDR3 spans 13 amino acids. V was trimmed by 7 bases and J by 4 bases, leaving 11 bases between them. The CDR3 bases are TGTGCCACCACCCACGAACGGTACAATGAGCAGTTCTTC. This encodes CATTHERYNEQFF.

The J gene is TRBJ1-6, the V gene TRBV6-5; D unclear. Trimming took off 2 bases at V and 8 bases at J, with 7 bases between the two ends. The germline CDR1 and CDR2 sequences are MNHEY and SVGAGI. This CDR3 contains 13 residues. Written as DNA, the CDR3 is TGTGCCAGCAGTTACGGGGAGGATTCACCCCTCCACTTT. Protein: CASSYGEDSPLHF.

The chain employs TRBV19 and TRBJ2-7, with TRBD1 identical over 9 bases. The V and J ends lost 3 bases and 3 bases, in that order; junction bases with no gene match: 6. This CDR3 comprises 15 residues. Germline values: CDR1 LNHDA, CDR2 SQIVND (reference sequence). CDR3 nucleotide sequence: TGTGCCAGTAGTATTCTACGGGACAGGGTCTACGAGCAGTACTTC. Its translation is CASSILRDRVYEQYF.

The chain couples TRBV15 to TRBJ2-1; the match to TRBD1 covers 9 bases. Germline V gene sequence: CDR1 LNHNV, CDR2 YYDKDF (reference sequence). V lost 4 bases, J lost 2 bases, and 3 bases stayed unmatched. This CDR3 has 15 amino acids. The CDR3 nucleotides read TGTGCCACCAGCACGGGACAGGGAGCCTACAATGAGCAGTTCTTC. Encoded protein: CATSTGQGAYNEQFF.

The rearrangement uses TRBV7-6 and TRBJ2-5; D remains ambiguous. V dropped 4 bases and J dropped 2 bases, with 17 bases sitting between them. Per the germline V gene, CDR1 is SGHVS and CDR2 is FNYEAQ. This CDR3 contains 16 residues. This CDR3 reads CASSSNVEAPQETQYF. The DNA for the CDR3 is TGTGCCAGCAGCTCGAACGTCGAGGCACCTCAAGAGACCCAGTACTTC.

V gene TRBV19 combines with J gene TRBJ2-7; 7 bases map to TRBD2. Trimming cost V 1 base and J 0 bases; bases outside gene matches: 0. Germline V gene lookup returns CDR1 LNHDA and CDR2 SQIVND (reference sequence). The CDR3 consists of 14 residues. CDR3 nucleotide sequence: TGTGCCAGTAGTATAGCGGGAGGCTCCTACGAGCAGTACTTC. Protein: CASSIAGGSYEQYF.

The chain has TRBV7-2 and TRBJ2-1; D not resolved. The V and J ends lost 3 bases and 2 bases respectively, with 11 bases between them. The CDR3 sequence is 15 residues long. Germline loops: CDR1 SGHTA, CDR2 FQGNSA. CDR3 in DNA: TGTGCCAGCAGCTTTATGCAGGCTACCTACAATGAGCAGTTCTTC. Translated: CASSFMQATYNEQFF.

The gene calls are TRBV30 and TRBJ1-1; 8 bases are a match to TRBD1. The CDR3 length is 14 residues. Germline V CDR1 and CDR2: GTSNPN, SVGIG (reference sequence). With V trimmed by 3 bases and J by 5 bases, 8 bases remained unmatched. The CDR3 DNA sequence: TGTGCCTGGAGAACAGGGGGTTTGGAAACTGAAGCTTTCTTT. Protein sequence: CAWRTGGLETEAFF.

About this clone itself: Other DNA sequences within the sample encode an identical CDR3. V gene TRBV6-5 combines with J gene TRBJ1-2; 8 nucleotides line up with TRBD1. This CDR3 has 13 residues. Germline V gene lookup returns CDR1 MNHEY and CDR2 SVGAGI. V trimming: 6 bases; J trimming: 7 bases; junction bases outside the gene matches: 7. The CDR3 protein is CASSPQGVGGYTF. CDR3 nucleotide sequence: TGTGCCAGCAGCCCACAGGGGGTGGGTGGCTACACCTTC.

This clone was found a few times. The rearrangement uses TRBV12-3 or TRBV12-4 and TRBJ1-1; maybe TRBD1 (5 bases). CDR3 length: 13 amino acids. V lost 3 bases and J 11 bases, leaving 16 bases between the germline ends. CDR3 nucleotide sequence: TGTGCCAGCAGTTTTGGAGACAACAGGCCGGCTTTCTTT. It is translated as CASSFGDNRPAFF.

A note on this clone: Different DNA sequences within this sample yield the same CDR3. V and J are TRBV12-3 or TRBV12-4 and TRBJ2-1; D possibly corresponds to TRBD2 (6 bases). The V and J ends lost 3 bases and 7 bases respectively, with 7 bases between them. The CDR3 sequence is 12 residues long. DNA of the CDR3: TGTGCCAGCAGTTTCGGAGGGAATGAGCAGTTCTTC. The encoded protein is CASSFGGNEQFF.

The genes are TRBV5-6 and TRBJ2-3; D is undetermined. V lost 4 bases and J lost 0, with 12 bases in between. Germline values: CDR1 SGHDT, CDR2 YYEEEE. The length of the CDR3 is 15 residues. This CDR3 is CASSPPEASTDTQYF. The CDR3 region has the DNA TGTGCCAGCAGCCCACCAGAGGCTAGCACAGATACGCAGTATTTT.

This clone was detected once. The rearrangement uses TRBV5-6 and TRBJ1-6, with 7 bases lining up with TRBD1. This CDR3 contains 16 residues. J gave up 10 bases and V 0 bases, and 10 bases lay outside the gene matches. From germline, CDR1 is SGHDT and CDR2 YYEEEE. The CDR3 protein is CASSLDRGVVWSPLHF. For the CDR3, the DNA is TGTGCCAGCAGCTTGGACAGGGGAGTCGTCTGGTCACCCCTCCACTTT.

This clone appeared once. The chain has TRBV10-3 and TRBJ2-3; D might be TRBD2 (5 bases). The V end lost 0 bases, the J end lost 2 bases, and 9 bases lay between the germline ends. This CDR3 is 15 amino acids long. Germline CDR1 reads ENHRY; CDR2 reads SYGVKD. The CDR3 sequence is CAISESSGNTDTQYF. CDR3 nucleotides: TGTGCCATCAGTGAGTCGTCGGGAAACACAGATACGCAGTATTTT.

The J gene is TRBJ1-5, the V gene TRBV14; TRBD1 matches 11 bases. Trimming at V came to 4 bases and at J to 6 bases, leaving 17 bases not matched to a gene. The CDR3 spans 19 residues. Germline CDR1 is SGHDN and CDR2 is FVKESK. CDR3 residues: CASSLGQGASAVGFQPQHF. The CDR3 bases are TGTGCCAGCAGCCTTGGACAGGGGGCGTCTGCGGTAGGTTTTCAGCCCCAGCATTTT. Full variable domain (outside the CDR3, taken from reference TRBV14 and TRBJ1-5): EAGVTQFPSHSVIEKGQTVTLRCDPISGHDNLYWYRRVMGKEIKFLLHFVKESKQDESGMPNNRFLAERTGGTYSTLKVQPAELEDSGVYFCASSLGQGASAVGFQPQHFGDGTRLSIL.

V gene TRBV19 combines with J gene TRBJ2-2; 7 bases fit TRBD2. From germline, CDR1 is LNHDA and CDR2 SQIVND (reference sequence). After removal of 8 bases from V and 3 bases from J, the junction contained 6 bases not matched to a gene. The CDR3 has 14 amino acids. CDR3 bases: TGTGCCAGTCATCAAGCGGGACACACCGGGGAGCTGTTTTTT. Its protein is CASHQAGHTGELFF.

The chain uses TRBV4-2 and TRBJ1-2, with D maybe TRBD1 (6 bases). The CDR3 is made up of 15 amino acids. V was cut by 0 bases and J by 8 bases, with 16 bases left in between. Looked up from germline, CDR1 is LGHNA and CDR2 is YNFKEQ. The CDR3 sequence is CASSQDAGGLDGYTF. The DNA for the CDR3 is TGTGCCAGCAGCCAAGACGCGGGGGGCTTAGACGGCTACACCTTC.